Detailed here is one T cell receptor (beta chain). Which antigen it targets is not known. Within one base of it there is no much larger clone, and no base qualities were kept. Germline trimming amounts to 6 bases on V and 5 bases on J, with 8 as the count of junction bases outside the gene matches. The germline V gene specifies SGHNT as CDR1 and YENEEA as CDR2. The CDR3 spans 15 residues, from the cysteine through the phenylalanine. The entry retains the CDR3 DNA only, 45 bases that are in frame from base 1. TCR beta CDR3 regions were amplified from RNA transcripts. The TCR CDR3 was subjected to a first round of RT-PCR using the HTBI primer set and the Qiagen OneStep RT-PCR kit. Libraries were constructed in a second round of multiplex PCR, after which size selection and purification were performed. Libraries were sequenced paired-end with 100 bp reads on an Illumina HiSeq2000. The original pipeline was this. SOAPnuke was used to process the raw data, removing reads that contained adapters or uncalled bases, had a mean Phred below 15, or lacked an exact match to the constant primer or identifier. COPE v1.2.5 was used to merge high-quality paired reads, and clonotypes were defined as unique nucleotide sequences. Clonotypes were aligned to IMGT TRBV, TRBD and TRBJ reference segments using MiTCR v1.1. The analysis was restricted to V-J combinations with a frequency above 0.0001, which together covered 99% to 99.2% of the repertoires. The TCS score was defined as the ratio of F50 (clonal expansion) to E x V (chaos), calculated using BLOSUM62-based TCRdist between CDR3 peptides within each V-J. Welch's t-statistics and random forest reduced around 520 V-J features to 10 to 15, which were used in a naive Bayes classifier (R e1071). TCRdb reanalyzed the raw reads on its own, using fastp at Q25 for trimming and MiXCR for clone calling, and kept in-frame beta chains. Entries that share a CDR3 protein sequence are merged under the most common genes and DNA. TCRdb, not the original authors, processed these V and J calls. This sample has about 620,000 distinct CDR3 sequences in its table, and 16% of those were observed once. The ten biggest clones cover around 3.9% of the sample.

This specimen belongs to a study of T cells in Graves' hyperthyroidism and ophthalmopathy (dated by TCRdb to the late 2010s). Regarding the study in general: Peripheral blood was sampled at the time of initial diagnosis, prior to any treatment. For training and testing, the 100 or so patients in the discovery cohort were randomly divided in a 7:3 ratio. To identify distinguishing TCR V-J signatures, a discovery cohort of roughly 100 patients was used, comprising 43 with Graves' ophthalmopathy and approximately 58 with stable Graves' hyperthyroidism. Whether ophthalmopathy could be predicted prospectively was tested in an independent validation cohort made up of some 20 hyperthyroidism patients plus 17 patients who later progressed to ophthalmopathy. The study also compared thyroid tissue and blood T-cell repertoires from 6 or 7 Graves' hyperthyroidism patients. After blood sampling, hyperthyroidism patients were treated with methimazole at a starting dose of 30 mg daily, and ophthalmopathy patients were treated with high-dose intravenous methylprednisolone. TCR Vbeta CDR3 sequencing of around 130 peripheral blood samples (about 45 ophthalmopathy, roughly 72 hyperthyroidism and about 17 progressor patients) is reported in the paper. Broad study findings and their caveats: No statistical method was used to fix the sample size in advance, and group allocation was not hidden from the investigators. A model built on a 13 V-J signature distinguished ophthalmopathy from stable hyperthyroidism, reaching roughly 88% sensitivity and about 81% specificity in cross-validation and 80%/75% in testing. In validation, the model predicted progression to ophthalmopathy a median of 6.5 months before onset, with roughly 71% sensitivity and 72.22% specificity. Most expanded thyroid clonotypes (frequency above 0.001) were also detected in blood, suggesting blood repertoires may reflect thyroid immune responses.

Graves' hyperthyroidism was defined as stable when no progression to ophthalmopathy occurred over 18 months of follow-up. Hyperthyroidism patients were aged 18 to 65 years and newly diagnosed, with disease duration of less than 2 months. Patients with uncontrolled infections, other autoimmune diseases, pregnancy or lactation were excluded. Diagnoses were established on the basis of clinical symptoms, serum thyroxine and TRAb, thyroid ultrasound, and orbital computed tomography. Ficoll-Paque density gradient centrifugation was used to isolate PBMCs from 9.5 to 10 ml of fresh peripheral blood. Trizol reagent was used to extract total RNA, and RNA quality was then checked on an Agilent 2100 Bioanalyzer.

The specimen was blood. The V and J segments used are TRBV11-3 and TRBJ2-7; 12 nucleotides in the junction match TRBD2. This clonotype was obtained from a woman aged 30 to 39 with Graves' hyperthyroidism. The nucleotide sequence is TGTGCCAGCAGACGGACTAGCGGGATGGGCGACGAGCAGTACTTC. Protein translation: CASRRTSGMGDEQYF.